Listed here are 30 T cell receptor beta chains from one sample, sequenced in a study of identical twins (TCRdb year 2016). The library came from 5' RACE. Sequencing was carried out with an Illumina HiSeq 2000. TCRdb reworked the public reads: Q25 trimming with fastp, MiXCR clone assembly, productive beta chains retained. Each entry merges the rows of one CDR3 protein and shows their most common DNA and genes. In all, the sample holds 1.5 million or so distinct CDR3 sequences, and less than 40% of those were seen once. Under 0.35% of the sample goes to the ten largest clones. Sequencing used cord blood. These receptors were obtained from a newborn girl in good health.

This clonotype was seen a handful of times. The J gene is TRBJ2-1, the V gene TRBV4-2; 8 positions match TRBD2. The CDR3 sequence is 17 residues long. J was trimmed by 7 bases and V by 0 bases; bases with no gene match: 11. Germline-derived CDR1 and CDR2 are LGHNA and YNFKEQ. This chain's CDR3 is CASSQDLTGGLMNEQFF. The CDR3 DNA reads TGTGCCAGCAGCCAAGATTTGACGGGGGGGCTGATGAATGAGCAGTTCTTC.

The chain has TRBV4-2 and TRBJ2-4; the D gene is possibly TRBD2 (7 bases). The V end was cut by 4 bases, the J end by 2 bases, with 18 bases between. This CDR3 is 17 amino acids long. Germline-derived CDR1 and CDR2 are LGHNA and YNFKEQ. The chain's CDR3 is CASSPLVGGGSKNIQYF. The CDR3 nucleotides read TGTGCCAGCAGCCCCCTCGTAGGGGGGGGGTCCAAAAACATTCAGTACTTC.

Only a few counts were recorded for this clonotype. V is TRBV7-9 and J is TRBJ1-3, with D perhaps TRBD1 (6 bases). V was clipped by 5 bases and J by 3 bases, with 14 bases between them. The CDR3 is made up of 15 amino acids. Germline CDR1 and CDR2: SEHNR and FQNEAQ (reference sequence). The CDR3 nucleotides read TGTGCCAGCAGCGCTAGCCGGGACATTGGAAACACCATATATTTT. This gives the protein CASSASRDIGNTIYF. The complete variable domain, with remaining parts taken from reference TRBV7-9 and TRBJ1-3, reads DTGVSQNPRHKITKRGQNVTFRCDPISEHNRLYWYRQTLGQGPEFLTYFQNEAQLEKSRLLSDRFSAERPKGSFSTLEIQRTEQGDSAMYLCASSASRDIGNTIYFGEGSWLTVV.

The chain employs TRBV7-8 and TRBJ2-7; D is possibly TRBD1 or TRBD2 (5 bases each). V shed 5 bases and J shed 4 bases, with 18 bases lying between them. Germline assignment: CDR1 SGHVS and CDR2 FQNEAQ. The CDR3 covers 15 residues. CDR3 DNA: TGTGCCAGCAGCCTACATGTGGGCGAGGGGTACGAGCAGTACTTC. As protein: CASSLHVGEGYEQYF.

The chain uses TRBV3-1 and TRBJ1-6; D uncertain. Trimming took 3 bases from V and 0 from J, leaving 9 bases between them. Germline V gene data show CDR1 as LGHDT and CDR2 as YNNKEL (reference sequence). This CDR3 has 16 residues. This CDR3 reads CASSQATSSYNSPLHF. The DNA for the CDR3 is TGTGCCAGCAGCCAGGCAACAAGCTCCTATAATTCACCCCTCCACTTT.

In DNA form, the CDR3 reads TGCAGCGTCGGCACTAGCGGATTCTACGAGCAGTACTTC. It encodes CSVGTSGFYEQYF. V usage is TRBV29-1 and J usage is TRBJ2-7; 8 bases line up with TRBD2. This CDR3 contains 13 residues. Germline-derived CDR1 and CDR2 are SQVTM and ANQGSEA. V was pared by 6 bases and J by 3 bases, with 7 bases of the junction left unmatched.

The chain couples TRBV2 to TRBJ2-5; unclear D gene. Germline CDR1 is SNHLY and CDR2 is FYNNEI. This CDR3 region has 12 residues. V dropped 5 bases and J dropped 3 bases, with 7 bases sitting between them. The CDR3 sequence: CASSWAKETQYF. CDR3 coding DNA: TGTGCCAGCAGTTGGGCGAAAGAGACCCAGTACTTC.

This clonotype turned up a few times. V is TRBV2 and J is TRBJ1-1, with unresolved D. The CDR3 is 12 amino acids. V lost 6 bases and J 1 base, leaving 6 bases between the germline ends. The V gene's germline CDR1 is SNHLY and CDR2 FYNNEI. CDR3 sequence (DNA): TGTGCCAGCAGACCAGCGAACACTGAAGCTTTCTTT. As protein: CASRPANTEAFF.

This clonotype came up a few times. The chain has TRBV2 and TRBJ2-5, with 7 bases fitting TRBD2. The CDR3 sequence is 13 residues long. Trimming removed 6 bases from V and 5 bases from J; junction bases left unmatched: 6. The germline gives CDR1 SNHLY, CDR2 FYNNEI. The CDR3 bases are TGTGCCAGCAGCCGGGACGGGGGGGAGACCCAGTACTTC. Its translation: CASSRDGGETQYF.

The chain recombines TRBV11-2 with TRBJ2-5; 15 bases are shared with TRBD2. The CDR3 consists of 17 residues. The V gene end was trimmed by 1 base and the J gene end by 11 bases; junction bases not matched to a gene: 11. Germline V gives CDR1 SGHAT, CDR2 FQNNGV. CDR3: CASSLGTSGGAYNEQYF. The CDR3 bases are TGTGCCAGCAGCTTAGGGACTAGCGGGGGGGCATACAATGAGCAGTACTTC.

The CDR3, as DNA: TGCGCCAGCAGCTCAGGAGCGGGAAAGTTCGGCGAGCAGTTCTTC. Translated: CASSSGAGKFGEQFF. The rearrangement uses TRBV5-1 and TRBJ2-1, with 7 bases aligning to TRBD2. The germline CDR1 and CDR2 sequences are SGHRS and YFSETQ. This CDR3 has 15 amino acids. Losses at the gene ends were 3 bases for V and 10 bases for J; bases not matched to a gene: 13.

A few counts support this clonotype. CDR3 region: CASSPVGQGGTKNIQYF. The DNA for the CDR3 is TGTGCCAGCAGCCCCGTTGGACAGGGTGGAACCAAAAACATTCAGTACTTC. V usage is TRBV5-6 and J usage is TRBJ2-4; the match to TRBD1 covers 8 bases. The CDR3 is made up of 17 amino acids. Germline V lookup: CDR1 SGHDT, CDR2 YYEEEE. Trimming cost V 4 bases and J 2 bases; bases outside gene matches: 11.

About this clonotype: Germline is not matched at one junction end, which may reflect a read error. This chain uses TRBV6-1 with TRBJ1-2, with unresolved D. CDR3 length: 14 residues. Germline lookup yields CDR1 MNHNS and CDR2 SASEGT. The chain's CDR3 is CASSEAPFGRGCTF. CDR3 in DNA: TGTGCCAGCAGTGAAGCGCCTTTCGGCCGAGGCTGCACCTTC.

Comment on this clonotype: A read error may be the cause here, since a much bigger clone is one base away. CDR3 residues: CARSTTGNGIQYF. CDR3 coding DNA: TGTGCCCGCAGCACAACAGGGAATGGCATTCAGTACTTC. The chain carries TRBV6-5 and TRBJ2-4; maybe TRBD1 (6 bases). There are 13 residues in the CDR3. The germline gives CDR1 MNHEY, CDR2 SVGAGI.

This clonotype was counted once. The chain is built from TRBV6-1 and TRBJ1-4; 8 bases are a match to TRBD1. The CDR3 sequence is 16 residues long. V lost 6 bases and J lost 1; bases outside the gene matches: 7. In germline, CDR1 is MNHNS, CDR2 SASEGT. The CDR3 DNA sequence: TGTGCCAGCAGCAGGACAGGGTCGGGAACTAATGAAAAACTGTTTTTT. This sequence encodes CASSRTGSGTNEKLFF.

The J gene is TRBJ2-7, the V gene TRBV27, with D possibly being TRBD1 or TRBD2 (7 bases each). Germline CDR1 reads MNHEY; CDR2 reads SMNVEV (reference sequence). Trimming took 7 bases from V and 1 from J, leaving 20 bases between them. The CDR3 sequence is 16 residues long. The CDR3 reads CASTQSGGGASYEQYF. The CDR3 DNA follows: TGTGCCAGCACTCAATCAGGGGGGGGCGCATCCTACGAGCAGTACTTC.

The V call is TRBV6-2 or TRBV6-3, the J call TRBJ2-3; D is uncertain. The CDR3 is made up of 13 amino acids. The germline V and J ends were trimmed by 8 bases and 6 bases, with 15 bases remaining between them. Germline V gene sequence: CDR1 MNHEY, CDR2 SVGEGT. CDR3 residues: CASLGPLWDTQYF. In DNA, the CDR3 is TGTGCCAGCCTCGGACCTCTTTGGGATACGCAGTATTTT.

This clonotype was recorded a few times. The chain is built from TRBV24-1 and TRBJ2-1; perhaps TRBD1 as D (6 bases). The CDR3 consists of 15 residues. Germline-derived CDR1 and CDR2 are KGHDR and SFDVKD. V was pared by 3 bases and J by 3 bases, with 11 bases between. The CDR3 DNA reads TGTGCCACCAGTGATGCCGGGACAAACTACAATGAGCAGTTCTTC. Translated, it gives CATSDAGTNYNEQFF.

The chain recombines TRBV6-5 with TRBJ1-4; TRBD1 matches at 10 bases. The CDR3 runs to 14 residues. Unmatched junction bases numbered 7, after V lost 7 bases and J lost 8 bases. The germline gives CDR1 MNHEY, CDR2 SVGAGI. The CDR3 here is CASTSGTGEEKLFF. Here the CDR3 DNA reads TGTGCCAGCACCTCCGGGACAGGGGAAGAAAAACTGTTTTTT.

Comment on this clonotype: A much larger clone sits a single nucleotide away, making a read error possible. The chain uses TRBV4-1 and TRBJ2-5, with D perhaps matching TRBD1 or TRBD2 (6 bases each). The CDR3 is 15 residues long. V was trimmed by 1 base and J by 11 bases, leaving 20 bases between them. Germline values: CDR1 MGHRA, CDR2 YSYEKL. In DNA form, the CDR3 reads TGCGCCAGCAGCCAAGTTCGGGGGACATACAATGAGCAGTACTTC. Its translation: CASSQVRGTYNEQYF.

The V gene is TRBV7-9, the J gene TRBJ2-5, with D possibly TRBD1 on 5 matching bases. Germline CDR1 and CDR2: SEHNR and FQNEAQ (reference sequence). Trimming pared 8 bases from V and 1 base from J, leaving 5 bases between. The CDR3 has 11 amino acids. CDR3 in amino acids: CASGAQETQYF. CDR3 DNA sequence: TGTGCCAGCGGGGCCCAAGAGACCCAGTACTTC.

In this sample, this clonotype turned up many times. The gene calls are TRBV27 and TRBJ2-7; unclear D gene. CDR1 is MNHEY and CDR2 is SMNVEV in the germline V gene (reference sequence). V lost 1 base to trimming and J lost 0 bases, with 7 bases between them. The CDR3 length is 14 residues. The CDR3 DNA reads as TGTGCCAGCAGTTTATTTCCGGGCTCCTACGAGCAGTACTTC. Its protein is CASSLFPGSYEQYF.

The gene calls are TRBV10-3 and TRBJ2-1; TRBD2 matches at 11 bases. The CDR3 has 14 residues. The ends lost 4 bases at V and 9 bases at J; junction bases unmatched: 5. Looked up from germline, CDR1 is ENHRY and CDR2 is SYGVKD. CDR3 region: CAISGLAGGGEQFF. The CDR3 coding sequence is TGTGCCATCAGTGGTTTAGCGGGAGGGGGTGAGCAGTTCTTC.

This sequence joins TRBV5-1 and TRBJ2-1, with 10 bases aligning to TRBD2. Germline V gene data show CDR1 as SGHRS and CDR2 as YFSETQ. V lost 1 base to trimming and J lost 9 bases; unmatched junction nucleotides: 7. The CDR3 loop spans 15 amino acids. CDR3 nucleotides: TGCGCCAGCAGCTTGACACTAGCGGGGCCGGGTGAGCAGTTCTTC. It translates to CASSLTLAGPGEQFF.

This clonotype was seen only a few times. This chain joins TRBV15 and TRBJ2-7; TRBD2 is a possible D gene (6 bases). Germline CDR1 is LNHNV and CDR2 is YYDKDF (reference sequence). Trimming removed 3 bases from V and 1 base from J, with 13 bases in between. The CDR3 sequence is 15 residues long. The DNA for the CDR3 is TGTGCCACCAGCAGGGAGGGACTGGGGTCCTACGAGCAGTACTTC. Translating gives CATSREGLGSYEQYF.

A note on this clonotype: No conserved phenylalanine or tryptophan is present at the end of the CDR3, so a read error is the likely explanation. V gene TRBV4-2 combines with J gene TRBJ2-1, with 9 bases aligning to TRBD2. Germline V lookup: CDR1 LGHNA, CDR2 YNFKEQ. CDR3 length: 17 residues. Trimming removed 4 bases from V and 0 bases from J; junction bases left unmatched: 7. CDR3 DNA: TGTGCCAGCAGCCCCCGCCCTAGCGGGGCCTCCTACAATGAGCAGTTCTTG. Translating gives CASSPRPSGASYNEQFL.

The V and J genes are TRBV28 and TRBJ2-7; the D gene is possibly TRBD2 (6 bases). CDR1 MDHEN and CDR2 SYDVKM come from the germline V gene. This CDR3 has 16 residues. V shed 6 bases and J shed 0 bases, with 18 bases lying between them. The CDR3 loop is CASSWASALSSYEQYF. The CDR3 nucleotides are TGTGCCAGCAGCTGGGCTAGCGCCTTAAGCTCCTACGAGCAGTACTTC.

This clonotype has just a few counts. J is TRBJ2-3 and V is TRBV7-2, with a possible D match to TRBD1 (6 bases). Germline V gives CDR1 SGHTA, CDR2 FQGNSA. Trimming cost V 5 bases and J 1 base, with 13 bases left between them. The CDR3 consists of 15 residues. CDR3 DNA: TGTGCCAGCAGCGAGGACAGACTACGCACAGATACGCAGTATTTT. Its protein is CASSEDRLRTDTQYF.

The sample holds many counts of this clonotype. This chain joins TRBV5-6 and TRBJ2-3; D call uncertain. The V gene lost 4 bases and the J gene lost 0 bases, with 9 bases spanning the gap. Germline CDR1 and CDR2: SGHDT and YYEEEE. The CDR3 spans 14 residues. CDR3 region: CASSMTPSTDTQYF. CDR3 nucleotides: TGTGCCAGCAGCATGACCCCTAGCACAGATACGCAGTATTTT.

Worth noting for this clonotype: It may be a read error: a sequence one base away is much more abundant. The chain recombines TRBV28 with TRBJ2-1, with TRBD2 matching 7 bases. The CDR3 totals 16 residues. Germline V gene lookup returns CDR1 MDHEN and CDR2 SYDVKM. The CDR3 here is CVSSPIGGMAYNEQFF. DNA for the CDR3: TGTGTCAGCAGTCCCATCGGGGGGATGGCCTACAATGAGCAGTTCTTC.